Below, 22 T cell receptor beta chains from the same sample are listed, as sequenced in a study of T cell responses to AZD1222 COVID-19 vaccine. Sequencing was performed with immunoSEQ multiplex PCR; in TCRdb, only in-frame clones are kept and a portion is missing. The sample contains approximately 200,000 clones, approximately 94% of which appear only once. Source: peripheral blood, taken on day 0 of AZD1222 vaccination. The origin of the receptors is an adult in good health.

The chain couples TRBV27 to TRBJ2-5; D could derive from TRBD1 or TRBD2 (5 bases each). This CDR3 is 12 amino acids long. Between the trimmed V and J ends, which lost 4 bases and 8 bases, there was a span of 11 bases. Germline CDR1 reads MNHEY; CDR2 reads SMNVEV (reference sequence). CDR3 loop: CASSSGPSTQYF. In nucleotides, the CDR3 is TGTGCCAGCAGTTCGGGACCGTCAACCCAGTACTTC.

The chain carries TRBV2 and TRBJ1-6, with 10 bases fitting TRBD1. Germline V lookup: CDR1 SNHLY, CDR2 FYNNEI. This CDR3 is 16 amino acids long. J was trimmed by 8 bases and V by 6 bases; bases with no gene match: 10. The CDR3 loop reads CASRGVAGTGDSPLHF. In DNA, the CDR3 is TGTGCCAGCAGGGGGGTGGCCGGGACAGGGGATTCACCCCTCCACTTT.

This chain's CDR3 is CASSNRQGPGGELFF. The CDR3 nucleotides read TGTGCCAGCAGTAACCGACAGGGGCCGGGCGGGGAGCTGTTTTTT. This rearrangement joins TRBV6-5 to TRBJ2-2; TRBD1 matches 8 bases. V was clipped by 5 bases and J by 7 bases; unmatched bases: 9. Germline CDR1 MNHEY, CDR2 SVGAGI. The CDR3 is 15 residues long.

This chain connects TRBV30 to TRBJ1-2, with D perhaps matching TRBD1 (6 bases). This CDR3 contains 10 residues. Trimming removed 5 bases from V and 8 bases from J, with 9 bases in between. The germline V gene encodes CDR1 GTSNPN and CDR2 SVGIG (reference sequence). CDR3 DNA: TGTGCCTGGTACAGGGCAGGCTACACCTTC. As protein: CAWYRAGYTF.

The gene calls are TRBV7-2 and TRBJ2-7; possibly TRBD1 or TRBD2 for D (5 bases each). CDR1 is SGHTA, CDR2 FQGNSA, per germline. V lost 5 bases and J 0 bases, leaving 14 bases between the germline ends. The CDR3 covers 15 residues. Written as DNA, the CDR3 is TGTGCCAGCAGCCCCCGGGACCGAGGCTCCTACGAGCAGTACTTC. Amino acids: CASSPRDRGSYEQYF.

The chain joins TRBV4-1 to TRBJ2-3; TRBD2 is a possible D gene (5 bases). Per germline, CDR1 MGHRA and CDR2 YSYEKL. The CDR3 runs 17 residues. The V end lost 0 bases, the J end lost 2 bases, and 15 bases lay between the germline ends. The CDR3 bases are TGCGCCAGCAGCCAAGATCCCCCGGGAAGTCCCACAGATACGCAGTATTTT. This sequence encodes CASSQDPPGSPTDTQYF.

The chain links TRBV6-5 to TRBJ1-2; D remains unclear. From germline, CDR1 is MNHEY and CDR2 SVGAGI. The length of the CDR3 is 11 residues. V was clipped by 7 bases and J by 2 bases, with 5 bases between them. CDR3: CASTRNYGYTF. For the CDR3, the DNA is TGTGCCAGCACCCGGAACTATGGCTACACCTTC.

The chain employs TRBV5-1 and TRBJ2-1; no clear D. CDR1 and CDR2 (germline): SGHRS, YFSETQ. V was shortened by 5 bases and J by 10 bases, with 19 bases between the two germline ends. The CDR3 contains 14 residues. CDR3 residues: CASRADMGLIEQFF. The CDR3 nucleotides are TGCGCCAGCAGAGCTGACATGGGGTTGATAGAGCAGTTCTTC.

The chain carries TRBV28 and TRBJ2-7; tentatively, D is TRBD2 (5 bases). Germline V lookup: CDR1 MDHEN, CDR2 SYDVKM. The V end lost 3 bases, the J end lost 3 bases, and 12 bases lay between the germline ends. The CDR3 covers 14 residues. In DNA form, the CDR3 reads TGTGCCAGCAGTTTGTTGACCGAGGGCTACGAGCAGTACTTC. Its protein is CASSLLTEGYEQYF.

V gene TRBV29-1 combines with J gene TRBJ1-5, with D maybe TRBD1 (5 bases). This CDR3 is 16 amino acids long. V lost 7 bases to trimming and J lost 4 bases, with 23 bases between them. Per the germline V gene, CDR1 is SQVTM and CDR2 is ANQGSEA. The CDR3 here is CSATGTGWGDNQPQHF. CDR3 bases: TGCAGCGCTACCGGGACGGGTTGGGGGGATAATCAGCCCCAGCATTTT. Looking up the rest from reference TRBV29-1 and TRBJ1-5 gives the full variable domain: SAVISQKPSRDICQRGTSLTIQCQVDSQVTMMFWYRQQPGQSLTLIATANQGSEATYESGFVIDKFPISRPNLTFSTLTVSNMSPEDSSIYLCSATGTGWGDNQPQHFGDGTRLSIL.

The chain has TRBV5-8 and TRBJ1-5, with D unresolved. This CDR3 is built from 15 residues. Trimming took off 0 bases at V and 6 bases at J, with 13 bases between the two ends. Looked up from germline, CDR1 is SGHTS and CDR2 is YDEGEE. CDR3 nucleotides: TGTGCCAGCAGCTTGGGGACGCGGGTCCGTCAGCCCCAGCATTTT. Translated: CASSLGTRVRQPQHF.

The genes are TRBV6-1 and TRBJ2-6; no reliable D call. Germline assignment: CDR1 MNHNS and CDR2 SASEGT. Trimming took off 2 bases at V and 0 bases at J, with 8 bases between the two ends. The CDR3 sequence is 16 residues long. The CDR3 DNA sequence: TGTGCCAGCAGTGAACCTCCCTCCTCTGGGGCCAACGTCCTGACTTTC. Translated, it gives CASSEPPSSGANVLTF.

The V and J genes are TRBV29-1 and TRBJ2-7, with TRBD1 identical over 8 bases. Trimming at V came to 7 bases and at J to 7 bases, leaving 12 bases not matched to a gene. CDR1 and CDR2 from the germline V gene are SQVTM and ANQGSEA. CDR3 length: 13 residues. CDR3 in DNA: TGCAGCGCCCGGACAGGGTTGAACCTTGAGCAGTACTTC. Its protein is CSARTGLNLEQYF.

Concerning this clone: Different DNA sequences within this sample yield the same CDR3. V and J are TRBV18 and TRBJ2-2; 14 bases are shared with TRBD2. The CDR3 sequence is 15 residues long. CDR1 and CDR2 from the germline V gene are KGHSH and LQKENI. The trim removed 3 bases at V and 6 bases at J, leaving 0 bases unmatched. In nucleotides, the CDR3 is TGTGCCAGCTCACCGGGACTAGCGGGAGCCGGGGAGCTGTTTTTT. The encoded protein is CASSPGLAGAGELFF.

CDR3 coding DNA: TGCAGCGTGGAACCGGGACAGGGGTTCTATGGCTACACCTTC. Encoded protein: CSVEPGQGFYGYTF. This chain joins TRBV29-1 and TRBJ1-2, with 10 bases aligning to TRBD1. Germline-derived CDR1 and CDR2 are SQVTM and ANQGSEA. V trimming: 6 bases; J trimming: 4 bases; junction bases outside the gene matches: 8. CDR3 size: 14 residues.

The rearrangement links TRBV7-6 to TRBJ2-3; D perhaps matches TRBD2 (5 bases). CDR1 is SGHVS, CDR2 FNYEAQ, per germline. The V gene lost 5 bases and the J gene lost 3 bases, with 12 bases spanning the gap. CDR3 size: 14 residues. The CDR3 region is CASSQERKTDTQYF. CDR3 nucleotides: TGTGCCAGCAGCCAGGAGCGGAAAACAGATACGCAGTATTTT.

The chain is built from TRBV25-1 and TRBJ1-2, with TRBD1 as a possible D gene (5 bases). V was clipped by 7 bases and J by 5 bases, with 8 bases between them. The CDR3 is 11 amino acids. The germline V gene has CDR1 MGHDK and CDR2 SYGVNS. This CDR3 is CASKEGYGYTF. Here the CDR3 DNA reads TGTGCCAGCAAAGAGGGGTATGGCTACACCTTC.

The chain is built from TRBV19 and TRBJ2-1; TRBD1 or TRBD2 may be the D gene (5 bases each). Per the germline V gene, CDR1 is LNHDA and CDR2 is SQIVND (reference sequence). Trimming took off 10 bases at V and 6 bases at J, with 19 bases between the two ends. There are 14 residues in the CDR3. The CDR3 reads CAISSSGQINEQFF. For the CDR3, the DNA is TGTGCCATTTCTTCTTCGGGGCAGATCAATGAGCAGTTCTTC.

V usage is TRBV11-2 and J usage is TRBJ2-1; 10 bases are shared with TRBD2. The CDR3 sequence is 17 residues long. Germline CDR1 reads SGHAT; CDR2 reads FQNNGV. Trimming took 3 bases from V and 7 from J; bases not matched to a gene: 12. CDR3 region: CASSLPQREGRGNEQFF. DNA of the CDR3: TGTGCCAGCAGCTTGCCGCAGCGGGAGGGCCGAGGTAATGAGCAGTTCTTC.

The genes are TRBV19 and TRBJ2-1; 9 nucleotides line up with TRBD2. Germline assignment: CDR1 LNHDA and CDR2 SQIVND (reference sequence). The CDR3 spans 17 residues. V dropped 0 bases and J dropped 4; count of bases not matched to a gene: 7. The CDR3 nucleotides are TGTGCCAGTAGTATAGAGCTAGCGGGGTATTCTTACAATGAGCAGTTCTTC. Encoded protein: CASSIELAGYSYNEQFF.

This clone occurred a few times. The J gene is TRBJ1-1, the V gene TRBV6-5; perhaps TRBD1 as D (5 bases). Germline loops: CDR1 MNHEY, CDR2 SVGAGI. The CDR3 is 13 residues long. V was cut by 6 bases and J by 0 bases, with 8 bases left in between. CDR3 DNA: TGTGCCAGCAGGGGGACGGTGAACACTGAAGCTTTCTTT. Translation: CASRGTVNTEAFF.

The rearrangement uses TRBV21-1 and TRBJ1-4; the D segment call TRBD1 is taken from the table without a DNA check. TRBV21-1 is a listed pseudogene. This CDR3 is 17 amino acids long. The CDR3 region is CASSTLQGAGFNEKLFF. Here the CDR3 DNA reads TGTGCCAGCAGCACCCTACAGGGGGCTGGGTTTAATGAAAAACTGTTTTTT.